These T cell receptor beta chains were read from a single sample in a study of CD8 T cells in ankylosing spondylitis. TCRdb redid the calling of the 5' RACE reads with MiXCR, one entry per CDR3 protein. The data show some 250,000 distinct CDR3 sequences, 20% to 30% seen once. Sequenced: blood, either unsorted or a sorted T cell fraction (not recorded which). The receptors were sampled from a male donor with ankylosing spondylitis or in good health (not recorded which). CDR3s include the opening cysteine and the closing phenylalanine or tryptophan. Each record gives: clone size, V gene, CDR3 length, J gene, D gene, CDR3 DNA, CDR3 protein. The D gene is left open where the match is weak. Size tells how often a clone was seen (once, few, many) or the class of an expanded clone, and some rows leave it out.

>NA|TRBV18|14|TRBJ2-3|NA
TGTGCCAGCTCACCGTCGGGACCCACAGATACGCAGTATTTT
CASSPSGPTDTQYF
>many|TRBV28|12|TRBJ1-1|NA
TGTGCCAGCAGTAGGGGGTACACTGAAGCTTTCTTT
CASSRGYTEAFF
>few|TRBV29-1|13|TRBJ2-3|TRBD1
TGCAGCGCTAGAGACAGGGGGCCAGATACGCAGTATTTT
CSARDRGPDTQYF
>many|TRBV29-1|14|TRBJ2-3|NA
TGCAGCGTTGCCCAGGGGCTGCGTACAGATACGCAGTATTTT
CSVAQGLRTDTQYF
>many|TRBV10-3|16|TRBJ2-1|TRBD1
TGTGCCATCAGTCCCGGAAGGGGGCGAGGTGTTGGTGAGCAGTTCTTC
CAISPGRGRGVGEQFF
>many|TRBV3-1|16|TRBJ1-2|NA
TGTGCCAGCAGCCCCCCTGAGCCCGTGGCGGACTATGGCTACACCTTC
CASSPPEPVADYGYTF
>few|TRBV18|14|TRBJ2-7|TRBD1
TGTGCCAGCTCACCGGGACAGCACTACTACGAGCAGTACTTC
CASSPGQHYYEQYF
>NA|TRBV20-1|18|TRBJ2-5|NA
TGCAGTGCCTCATTAAGTGGTGGCCTCCAATTACCCCAAGAGACCCAGTACTTC
CSASLSGGLQLPQETQYF
>NA|TRBV20-1|12|TRBJ2-7|TRBD2
TGCAGTGCTAGCGGGGGGGACCACGAGCAGTACTTC
CSASGGDHEQYF
>many|TRBV20-1|15|TRBJ1-2|NA
TGCAGTGCTAGAGATCAAGGGGCCGGGGGCTATGGCTACACCTTC
CSARDQGAGGYGYTF
>NA|TRBV6-4|14|TRBJ2-3|NA
TGTGCCAGCAGTCGACTAGGTGGGGCAGATACGCAGTATTTT
CASSRLGGADTQYF
>many|TRBV29-1|13|TRBJ1-4|NA
TGCAGCGTGATAGGGACGGGAGATGAAAAACTGTTTTTT
CSVIGTGDEKLFF
>NA|TRBV10-3|15|TRBJ2-2|TRBD1
TGTGCCATCAGTGATCTGGACAGGGTCGGCGGGGAGCTGTTTTTT
CAISDLDRVGGELFF
>NA|TRBV15|13|TRBJ2-7|NA
TGTGCCACCTCCTCGGACTTATCCTACGAGCAGTACTTC
CATSSDLSYEQYF
>NA|TRBV28|10|TRBJ2-7|TRBD2
TGTGCCAGCAGAGCGGGGACGCAGTACTTC
CASRAGTQYF
>many|TRBV6-1|15|TRBJ1-1|TRBD1
TGTGCCAGCAGTCGACGGACAGGGGGCCACACTGAAGCTTTCTTT
CASSRRTGGHTEAFF
>few|TRBV3-1|13|TRBJ2-7|NA
TGTGCCAGCAGCCAAGCCTACTCCTACGAGCAGTACTTC
CASSQAYSYEQYF
>NA|TRBV2|11|TRBJ2-3|NA
TGTGCCAGCAGTGTTCCGGATACGCAGTATTTT
CASSVPDTQYF
>many|TRBV7-3|17|TRBJ2-4|NA
TGTGCCAGCAGCCCTAGACAGGCCCTACCACCCAAAAACATTCAGTACTTC
CASSPRQALPPKNIQYF
>many|TRBV20-1|15|TRBJ1-1|NA
TGCAGTGCTAGAGGGCAGCTTCCCATGAACACTGAAGCTTTCTTT
CSARGQLPMNTEAFF
>once|TRBV7-2|16|TRBJ2-7|NA
TGTGCCAGCAGCCGGGGGTACCCGGGGAGCTCCTACGAGCAGTACTTC
CASSRGYPGSSYEQYF
>few|TRBV28|14|TRBJ2-1|NA
TGTGCCAGCAGTTTGGGTGGGCAGAACGATGAGCAGTTCTTC
CASSLGGQNDEQFF
>NA|TRBV20-1|15|TRBJ2-7|NA
TGCAGTGCTAGAGATACGACTGCACGGAACTACGAGCAGTACTTC
CSARDTTARNYEQYF
>NA|TRBV2|13|TRBJ2-5|NA
TGTGCCAGCAGTGAGGAAGTTTTGGAGACCCAGTACTTC
CASSEEVLETQYF
>NA|TRBV2|13|TRBJ1-2|NA
TGTGCCAGCAGTGAAGGGGTACGGTATGGCTACACCTTC
CASSEGVRYGYTF
>few|TRBV12-3/TRBV12-4|15|TRBJ2-7|TRBD1
TGTGCCAGCAGGCCCGGGACAGGGGGGTCCTACGAGCAGTACTTC
CASRPGTGGSYEQYF
>NA|TRBV7-8|13|TRBJ2-3|NA
TGTGCCAGCAGCACCGGACAGCAAGATACGCAGTATTTT
CASSTGQQDTQYF
>NA|TRBV29-1|14|TRBJ2-3|TRBD1
TGCAGCGGCGGCGAGACAGGGGGTAAAGATACGCAGTATTTT
CSGGETGGKDTQYF
>NA|TRBV5-1|14|TRBJ2-7|TRBD2
TGCGCCAGCAGGGTGAGCGGGGATGCCTACGAGCAGTACTTC
CASRVSGDAYEQYF
>few|TRBV20-1|15|TRBJ2-5|TRBD2
TGCAGTACCCAGCGGGTAGCGGGGGGCGGGGAGACCCAGTACTTC
CSTQRVAGGGETQYF
>NA|TRBV10-3|12|TRBJ1-1|NA
TGTGCCACCGCCGGGGATTTGACTGAAGCTTTCTTT
CATAGDLTEAFF
>NA|TRBV11-2|16|TRBJ2-7|NA
TGTGCCAGCAGCTTAGTTCCGGGGGCGCGAACTGCCGAGCAGTACTTC
CASSLVPGARTAEQYF
>NA|TRBV20-1|14|TRBJ2-7|NA
TGCAGTGCTAGGGGATGGGCAGGCTCCTACGAGCAGTACTTC
CSARGWAGSYEQYF
>NA|TRBV10-1|14|TRBJ2-1|TRBD2
TGCGCCAGCAGTGAGGGGGGGGGTTATGATGAGCAGTTCTTC
CASSEGGGYDEQFF
>many|TRBV2|14|TRBJ2-3|TRBD1
TGTGCCAGCAGGGGGGACAGGATCACAGATACGCAGTATTTT
CASRGDRITDTQYF
>NA|TRBV12-3/TRBV12-4|12|TRBJ1-2|TRBD1
TGTGCCAGCATCTCAGGGGGCGAGGGCTACACCTTC
CASISGGEGYTF
>NA|TRBV9|14|TRBJ1-1|NA
TGTGCCAGCAGCACGGACAACCGAGACACTGAAGCTTTCTTT
CASSTDNRDTEAFF
>many|TRBV7-9|14|TRBJ2-1|TRBD1
TGTGCCAGCAGCCTGGGACAGATAAACAATGAGCAGTTCTTC
CASSLGQINNEQFF
>few|TRBV12-3/TRBV12-4|15|TRBJ1-1|NA
TGTGCCAGCAGTTTGCAGGGTTTATTTGTCACTGAAGCTTTCTTT
CASSLQGLFVTEAFF
>NA|TRBV29-1|12|TRBJ2-1|NA
TGCAGCGTTGGGGAACCCCCTAATGAGCAGTTCTTC
CSVGEPPNEQFF
>many|TRBV20-1|15|TRBJ2-3|TRBD1
TGCAGTGCAAATGACAGGGCCCTCGGCACAGATACGCAGTATTTT
CSANDRALGTDTQYF
>few|TRBV20-1|13|TRBJ2-7|NA
TGCAGTGCTAGGGGGCTTGGGGGTAACGAGCAGTACTTC
CSARGLGGNEQYF
>NA|TRBV12-3/TRBV12-4|15|TRBJ2-1|NA
TGTGCCAGCAGTCAGTCCTCCGTCTCCTACAATGAGCAGTTCTTC
CASSQSSVSYNEQFF
>NA|TRBV5-1|17|TRBJ2-5|TRBD2
TGCGCCAGCAGCTTGGTACCTAGCGGGGGGGCGCGAGAGACCCAGTACTTC
CASSLVPSGGARETQYF
>NA|TRBV12-3/TRBV12-4|15|TRBJ2-3|TRBD2
TGTGCCAGCAGCCCCCAGCGGGGGGGCACAGATACGCAGTATTTT
CASSPQRGGTDTQYF
>NA|TRBV6-2/TRBV6-3|15|TRBJ2-1|TRBD1
TGTGCCAGCAGTCACAGGGGGCGTTTCGGTCATGAGCAGTTCTTC
CASSHRGRFGHEQFF
>many|TRBV25-1|18|TRBJ2-6|NA
TGTGCCAGCAGTGAATCTATAGGGGCATACTCTGGGGCCAACGTCCTGACTTTC
CASSESIGAYSGANVLTF
>many|TRBV12-3/TRBV12-4|16|TRBJ2-1|TRBD1
TGTGCCAGCACCCCGGGGACAGGGGGCAGCGGGGATGAGCAGTTCTTC
CASTPGTGGSGDEQFF
>many|TRBV3-1|14|TRBJ1-6|NA
TGTGCCAGCAGCCAAGATTCGGGTCAGACACCCCTCCACTTT
CASSQDSGQTPLHF
>NA|TRBV29-1|13|TRBJ2-7|NA
TGCAGCGTTGGGTTTCGAGCAACCTACGAGCAGTACTTC
CSVGFRATYEQYF
>many|TRBV12-3/TRBV12-4|13|TRBJ1-4|NA
TGTGCCAGCAGAATTAGTACTAATGAAAAACTGTTTTTT
CASRISTNEKLFF
>NA|TRBV12-3/TRBV12-4|14|TRBJ2-1|NA
TGTGCCAGCAGTTTAGACTCAGGGTGGCATGAGCAGTTCTTC
CASSLDSGWHEQFF
>NA|TRBV12-3/TRBV12-4|18|TRBJ2-1|NA
TGTGCCAGCAGTCCAGGGCTCACACGGGCTAGCCCCTACAATGAGCAGTTCTTC
CASSPGLTRASPYNEQFF
>many|TRBV29-1|13|TRBJ2-1|TRBD2
TGCAGCGGCATAGCGGGGGGGAACAATGAGCAGTTCTTC
CSGIAGGNNEQFF
>NA|TRBV29-1|13|TRBJ2-5|TRBD1
TGCAGCGTCGGCCTGACAGGGCAGGAGACCCAGTACTTC
CSVGLTGQETQYF
>NA|TRBV20-1|15|TRBJ2-5|NA
TGCAGTGCTAGAGTACCGAGGGGGGTCCAAGAGACCCAGTACTTC
CSARVPRGVQETQYF
>NA|TRBV10-3|15|TRBJ1-1|NA
TGTGCCATCAGTCCGTCAGGGGCCCTGAACACTGAAGCTTTCTTT
CAISPSGALNTEAFF
>NA|TRBV6-1|14|TRBJ1-5|NA
TGTGCCAGCAGTAGGGGGACTGATGATCAGCCCCAGCATTTT
CASSRGTDDQPQHF
>NA|TRBV29-1|12|TRBJ1-2|TRBD1
TGCAGCGTTGATAGGCAGGGGGGCGGCTACACCTTC
CSVDRQGGGYTF
>many|TRBV20-1|14|TRBJ2-7|NA
TGCAGTGCTAGCTCCCCAGGTGATCCGTACGAGCAGTACTTC
CSASSPGDPYEQYF